A selection of T cell receptor beta chains follows, all from one sample in a study of T cells after yellow fever vaccination. TCRdb fed the 5' RACE reads into MiXCR, producing one record per CDR3 protein. The table lists 400,000 to 450,000 distinct CDR3 sequences, roughly a sixth of them singletons. The starting material was PBMCs, obtained before the yellow fever booster vaccination. These receptors originate from a man between 18 and 35 years old who received the YFV17D yellow fever vaccine. Each CDR3 is given with its conserved first and last residue. D genes are given only for firm matches. The size field is filled for only some rows; it gives once, few, many or a size class.

v_gene	abundance	j_gene	d_gene	CDR3nt	CDR3aa
TRBV12-3/TRBV12-4	-	TRBJ1-1	-	TGTGCCAGCAGGCCTCCGGGTGCGGGTCAAGCTTTCTTT	CASRPPGAGQAFF
TRBV11-2	-	TRBJ1-1	TRBD1	TGTGCCAGCAGCCAAGACAGGGGGTTCGTGATGAACACTGAAGCTTTCTTT	CASSQDRGFVMNTEAFF
TRBV7-4	-	TRBJ2-6	-	TGTGCCAGCGGATGGGCGTCCGGGGCCAACGTCCTGACTTTC	CASGWASGANVLTF
TRBV2	few	TRBJ1-2	-	TGTGCCAGCAGTGAGGAACAGGGAGGCTATGGCTACACCTTC	CASSEEQGGYGYTF
TRBV5-1	-	TRBJ2-1	TRBD1	TGCGCCAGCAGCTTTGCCGGACAGGACAATGAGCAGTTCTTC	CASSFAGQDNEQFF
TRBV7-9	many	TRBJ2-7	TRBD1	TGTGCCAGCAGCTCGGGACAGGGGAGAGACGAGCAGTACTTC	CASSSGQGRDEQYF
TRBV11-2	-	TRBJ2-2	-	TGTGCCAGCAGCTTAGATTCATACACCGGGGAGCTGTTTTTT	CASSLDSYTGELFF
TRBV7-2	few	TRBJ1-2	-	TGTGCCAGCAGCCACCCCGCCCGGGGTATTAACTATGGCTACACCTTC	CASSHPARGINYGYTF
TRBV20-1	-	TRBJ1-5	-	TGCAGTGCTAGAGTCCCGGGAAGTCAGCCCCAGCATTTT	CSARVPGSQPQHF
TRBV7-2	few	TRBJ2-5	TRBD2	TGTGCCAGCAGCTTCCAGCGGGGGGAGGGAGAGACCCAGTACTTC	CASSFQRGEGETQYF
TRBV7-9	-	TRBJ1-2	-	TGTGCCAGCAGCTTAGATGTTGGCTACACCTTC	CASSLDVGYTF
TRBV20-1	few	TRBJ1-2	-	TGCAGTGCTAGCGGTACAGCTAGCTATGGCTACACCTTC	CSASGTASYGYTF
TRBV7-8	-	TRBJ1-6	TRBD1	TGTGCCAGCAGCTTAGGGGGACAGGGGTCACCCCTCCACTTT	CASSLGGQGSPLHF
TRBV4-3	-	TRBJ2-7	-	TGCGCCAGCAGCCAAGCTGGGTTCTCCTACGAGCAGTACTTC	CASSQAGFSYEQYF
TRBV27	-	TRBJ1-5	-	TGTGCCAGCACTCAGGGACATGAGCCCCAGCATTTT	CASTQGHEPQHF
TRBV10-3	few	TRBJ2-7	-	TGTGCCATCAGTGCGGGTTACGAGCAGTACTTC	CAISAGYEQYF
TRBV29-1	few	TRBJ2-2	TRBD2	TGCAGCGTTCAGTCGACTAGCGGGGAGCACACCGGGGAGCTGTTTTTT	CSVQSTSGEHTGELFF
TRBV7-2	few	TRBJ1-1	-	TGTGCCAGCAGCTTAATGGTCCGCACTGAAGCTTTCTTT	CASSLMVRTEAFF
TRBV20-1	-	TRBJ2-3	-	TGCAGTGCGGGCGAGAGGGGGAAGACAGATACGCAGTATTTT	CSAGERGKTDTQYF
TRBV7-9	few	TRBJ2-7	-	TGTGCCAGCAGCCATCCCCTGGAGGTGCAGTACTTC	CASSHPLEVQYF
TRBV7-9	few	TRBJ2-3	-	TGTGCCACGAAAAGGGACTCAAGCACAGATACGCAGTATTTT	CATKRDSSTDTQYF
TRBV10-2	few	TRBJ2-7	-	TGCGCCAGCAGTGAGGGGTGGGCGGGTGCGAACTACGAGCAGTACTTC	CASSEGWAGANYEQYF
TRBV20-1	-	TRBJ2-2	-	TGCAGTGCTTCGCGGACCGCCCTTGGGGACACCGGGGAGCTGTTTTTT	CSASRTALGDTGELFF
TRBV11-2	few	TRBJ2-1	TRBD1	TGTGCCAGCAGACCGGGACAGACCTACAATGAGCAGTTCTTC	CASRPGQTYNEQFF
TRBV12-3/TRBV12-4	few	TRBJ1-1	TRBD1	TGTGCCAGCATTTCAGGGGGCGGGAGCACTGAAGCTTTCTTT	CASISGGGSTEAFF
TRBV20-1	few	TRBJ2-3	-	TGCAGTAATCCCTTGGGGGATACGCAGTATTTT	CSNPLGDTQYF
TRBV7-2	once	TRBJ2-1	TRBD2	TGTGCCAGCAGCTTAGTCGCGGGGGTTAACAATGAGCAGTTCTTC	CASSLVAGVNNEQFF
TRBV28	many	TRBJ1-3	-	TGTGCCAGCAGTTCTGGAAACACCATATATTTT	CASSSGNTIYF
TRBV7-9	few	TRBJ1-2	TRBD1	TGTGCCAGCAGCCCGACAGGGCAGGGCTACACCTTC	CASSPTGQGYTF
TRBV29-1	-	TRBJ2-3	-	TGCAGCGTTGAAGATAAACCCTTCACAGATACGCAGTATTTT	CSVEDKPFTDTQYF
TRBV15	-	TRBJ1-3	-	TGTGCCACCAGGAGCGCAGGGTCTGGAAACACCATATATTTT	CATRSAGSGNTIYF
TRBV6-2/TRBV6-3	-	TRBJ2-1	-	TGTGCCACCACCCCCTCCCCCAGCGGAAATTACAATGAGCAGTTCTTC	CATTPSPSGNYNEQFF
TRBV15	-	TRBJ1-5	-	TGTGCCACCAGCAGAGACAGGTATCAGCCCCAGCATTTT	CATSRDRYQPQHF
TRBV19	-	TRBJ1-2	TRBD1	TGTGCCAGTAGCCGACGGACAGGGGTCGACTATGGCTACACCTTC	CASSRRTGVDYGYTF
TRBV6-6	-	TRBJ2-4	TRBD2	TGTGCCAGCAGTTCGGCTAGCGGGGGAAAAAACATTCAGTACTTC	CASSSASGGKNIQYF
TRBV7-2	many	TRBJ2-3	-	TGTGCCAGCAGCCTAGGGGTAGGGGTTGCAGATACGCAGTATTTT	CASSLGVGVADTQYF
TRBV20-1	few	TRBJ1-5	-	TGCAGTGCTAGAGCAGGCGGGGCAGGTGGTAGCAATCAGCCCCAGCATTTT	CSARAGGAGGSNQPQHF
TRBV7-9	-	TRBJ2-3	-	TGTGCCAGCAGCTTAGCGATAGGGCTGACAGATACGCAGTATTTT	CASSLAIGLTDTQYF
TRBV10-3	few	TRBJ2-2	-	TGTGCCATCAGAGACAGCAGGAACACCGGGGAGCTGTTTTTT	CAIRDSRNTGELFF
TRBV2	-	TRBJ2-1	-	TGTGCCAGCAGAAGCCTGGGATTGACCTACAATGAGCAGTTCTTC	CASRSLGLTYNEQFF
TRBV4-3	-	TRBJ2-3	TRBD2	TGCGCCAGCAGCGGACGACTAGCGGGGCTGGATACGCAGTATTTT	CASSGRLAGLDTQYF
TRBV19	-	TRBJ2-7	TRBD2	TGTGCCAGTAGCGCCTTCGGCGGGGGGGCCTACGAGCAGTACTTC	CASSAFGGGAYEQYF
TRBV20-1	many	TRBJ2-3	-	TGCAGTGCTAGAAGGTCGGCGGGGACAGATACGCAGTATTTT	CSARRSAGTDTQYF